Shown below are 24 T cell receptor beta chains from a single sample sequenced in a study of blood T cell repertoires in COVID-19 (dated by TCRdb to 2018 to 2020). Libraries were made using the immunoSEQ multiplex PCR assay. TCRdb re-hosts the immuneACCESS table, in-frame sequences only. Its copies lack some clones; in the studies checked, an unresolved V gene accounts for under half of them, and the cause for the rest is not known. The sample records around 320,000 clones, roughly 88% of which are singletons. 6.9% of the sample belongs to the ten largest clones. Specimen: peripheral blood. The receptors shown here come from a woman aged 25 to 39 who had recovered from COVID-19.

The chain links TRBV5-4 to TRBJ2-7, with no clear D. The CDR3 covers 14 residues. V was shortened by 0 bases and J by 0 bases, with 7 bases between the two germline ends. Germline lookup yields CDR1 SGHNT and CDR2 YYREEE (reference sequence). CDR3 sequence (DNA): TGTGCCAGCAGCTTGGACTCTAGCTCCTACGAGCAGTACTTC. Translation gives CASSLDSSSYEQYF.

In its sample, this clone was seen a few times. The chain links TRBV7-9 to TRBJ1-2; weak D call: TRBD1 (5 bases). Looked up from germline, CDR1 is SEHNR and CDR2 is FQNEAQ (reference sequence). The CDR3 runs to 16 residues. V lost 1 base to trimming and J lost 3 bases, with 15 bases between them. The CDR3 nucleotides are TGTGCCAGCAGCTTAGAGCCGGGACTCAACCACTATGGCTACACCTTC. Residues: CASSLEPGLNHYGYTF.

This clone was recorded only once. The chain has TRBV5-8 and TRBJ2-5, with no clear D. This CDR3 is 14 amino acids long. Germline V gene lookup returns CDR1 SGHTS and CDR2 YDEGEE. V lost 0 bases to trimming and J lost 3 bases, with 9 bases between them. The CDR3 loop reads CASSLGTAKETQYF. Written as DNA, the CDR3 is TGTGCCAGCAGCTTGGGCACAGCAAAAGAGACCCAGTACTTC. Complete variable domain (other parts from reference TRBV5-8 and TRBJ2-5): EAGVTQSPTHLIKTRGQQATLRCSPISGHTSVYWYQQALGLGLQFLLWYDEGEERNRGNFPPRFSGRQFPNYSSELNVNALELEDSALYLCASSLGTAKETQYFGPGTRLLVL.

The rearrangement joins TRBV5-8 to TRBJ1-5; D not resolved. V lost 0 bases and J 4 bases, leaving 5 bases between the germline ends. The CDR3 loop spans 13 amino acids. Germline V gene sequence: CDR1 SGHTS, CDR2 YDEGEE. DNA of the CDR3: TGTGCCAGCAGCTTGGGGCCGAATCAGCCCCAGCATTTT. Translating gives CASSLGPNQPQHF.

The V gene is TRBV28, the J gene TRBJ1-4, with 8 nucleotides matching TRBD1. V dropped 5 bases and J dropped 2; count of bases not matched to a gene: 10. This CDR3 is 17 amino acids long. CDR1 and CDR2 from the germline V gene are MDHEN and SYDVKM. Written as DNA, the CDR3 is TGTGCCAGCAGTCCGGGGACAGGAAGGGAGACTAATGAAAAACTGTTTTTT. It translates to CASSPGTGRETNEKLFF.

The CDR3 sequence is CATSRGSGNTIYF. CDR3 DNA sequence: TGTGCCACCTCCAGGGGCTCTGGAAACACCATATATTTT. This rearrangement joins TRBV6-6 to TRBJ1-3; TRBD1 might be the D (6 bases). This CDR3 has 13 amino acids. Germline V gene lookup returns CDR1 MNHNY and CDR2 SVGAGI (reference sequence). V gave up 10 bases and J gave up 0 bases, with 10 bases separating them.

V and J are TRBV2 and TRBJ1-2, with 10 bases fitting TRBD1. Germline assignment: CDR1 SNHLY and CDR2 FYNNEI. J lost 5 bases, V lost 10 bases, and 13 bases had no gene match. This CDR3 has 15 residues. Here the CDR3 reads CAKPTGTGVQYGYTF. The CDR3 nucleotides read TGTGCCAAACCAACCGGGACAGGGGTACAGTATGGCTACACCTTC. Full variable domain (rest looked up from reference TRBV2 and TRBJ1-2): EPEVTQTPSHQVTQMGQEVILRCVPISNHLYFYWYRQILGQKVEFLVSFYNNEISEKSEIFDDQFSVERPDGSNFTLKIRSTKLEDSAMYFCAKPTGTGVQYGYTFGSGTRLTVV.

In DNA, the CDR3 is TGCGCCAGCAGCCAACAATACCAGGGTTCCGGGGAGCTGTTTTTT. Protein product: CASSQQYQGSGELFF. The chain joins TRBV4-3 to TRBJ2-2; weak D call: TRBD1 (5 bases). The ends were cut back, 2 bases at V and 6 bases at J, with 13 bases in the middle. This CDR3 region has 15 residues. The germline V gene has CDR1 LGHNA and CDR2 YSLEER.

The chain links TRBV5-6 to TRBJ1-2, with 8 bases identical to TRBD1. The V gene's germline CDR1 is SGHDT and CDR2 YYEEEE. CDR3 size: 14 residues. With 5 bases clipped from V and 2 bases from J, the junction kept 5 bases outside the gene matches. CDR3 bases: TGTGCCAGCAGGGAGGACAGGGTCAACTATGGCTACACCTTC. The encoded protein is CASREDRVNYGYTF.

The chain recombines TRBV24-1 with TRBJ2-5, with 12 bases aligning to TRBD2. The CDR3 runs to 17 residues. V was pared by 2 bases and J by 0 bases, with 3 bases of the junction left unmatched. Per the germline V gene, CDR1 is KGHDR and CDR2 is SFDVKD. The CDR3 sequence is CATSDSRLAGDQETQYF. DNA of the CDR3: TGTGCCACCAGTGATTCGAGACTAGCGGGGGACCAAGAGACCCAGTACTTC.

The CDR3 DNA is TGTGCCAGCAGCCGAGTGGGGGGTCGCAACTATGGCTACACCTTC. Residues: CASSRVGGRNYGYTF. The chain joins TRBV7-9 to TRBJ1-2, with D possibly being TRBD1 (5 bases). V was cut by 5 bases and J by 2 bases, with 15 bases left in between. Germline V gene sequence: CDR1 SEHNR, CDR2 FQNEAQ (reference sequence). This CDR3 region has 15 residues.

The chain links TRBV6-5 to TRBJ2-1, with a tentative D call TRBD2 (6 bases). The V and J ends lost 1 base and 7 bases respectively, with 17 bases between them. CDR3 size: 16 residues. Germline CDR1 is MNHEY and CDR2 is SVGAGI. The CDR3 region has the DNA TGTGCCAGCAGTTACTTCGGGGGAACAATATGGAATGAGCAGTTCTTC. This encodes CASSYFGGTIWNEQFF.

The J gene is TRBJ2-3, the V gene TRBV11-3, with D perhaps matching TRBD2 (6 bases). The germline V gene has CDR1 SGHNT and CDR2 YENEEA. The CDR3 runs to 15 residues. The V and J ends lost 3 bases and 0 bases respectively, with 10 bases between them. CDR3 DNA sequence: TGTGCCAGCAGCTTTACCGGGACTAGCACAGATACGCAGTATTTT. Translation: CASSFTGTSTDTQYF.

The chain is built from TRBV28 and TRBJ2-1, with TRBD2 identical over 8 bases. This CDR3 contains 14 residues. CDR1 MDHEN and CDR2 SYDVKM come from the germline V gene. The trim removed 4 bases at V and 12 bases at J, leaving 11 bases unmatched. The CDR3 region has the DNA TGTGCCAGCAGTTCACCGGGAGGGGATAGACTGCAGTTCTTC. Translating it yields CASSSPGGDRLQFF.

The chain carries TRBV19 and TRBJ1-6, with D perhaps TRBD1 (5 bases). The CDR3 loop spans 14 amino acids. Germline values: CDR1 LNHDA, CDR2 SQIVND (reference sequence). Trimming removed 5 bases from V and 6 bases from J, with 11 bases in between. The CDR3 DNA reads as TGTGCCAGTAGTCCCCAGGGAACTAATTCACCCCTCCACTTT. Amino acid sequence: CASSPQGTNSPLHF. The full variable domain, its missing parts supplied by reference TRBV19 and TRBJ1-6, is DGGITQSPKYLFRKEGQNVTLSCEQNLNHDAMYWYRQDPGQGLRLIYYSQIVNDFQKGDIAEGYSVSREKKESFPLTVTSAQKNPTAFYLCASSPQGTNSPLHFGNGTRLTVT.

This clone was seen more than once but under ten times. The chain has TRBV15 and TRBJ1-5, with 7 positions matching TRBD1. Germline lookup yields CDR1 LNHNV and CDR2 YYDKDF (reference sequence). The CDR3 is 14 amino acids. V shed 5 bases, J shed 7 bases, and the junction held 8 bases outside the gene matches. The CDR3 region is CATSPEGAPQPQHF. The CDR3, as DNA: TGTGCCACCAGCCCCGAGGGGGCCCCCCAGCCCCAGCATTTT.

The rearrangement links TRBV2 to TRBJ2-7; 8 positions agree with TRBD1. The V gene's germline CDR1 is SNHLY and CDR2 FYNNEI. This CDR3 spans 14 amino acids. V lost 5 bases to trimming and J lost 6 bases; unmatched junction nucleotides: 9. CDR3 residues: CASSKLTGVGEQYF. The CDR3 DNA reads TGTGCCAGCAGTAAACTGACAGGGGTCGGCGAGCAGTACTTC.

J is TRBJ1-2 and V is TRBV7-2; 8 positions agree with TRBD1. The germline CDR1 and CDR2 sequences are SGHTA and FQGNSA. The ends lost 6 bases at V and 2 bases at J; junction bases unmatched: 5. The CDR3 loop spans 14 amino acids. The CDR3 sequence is CASRRTGKNYGYTF. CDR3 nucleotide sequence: TGTGCCAGCAGGAGGACAGGGAAGAACTATGGCTACACCTTC. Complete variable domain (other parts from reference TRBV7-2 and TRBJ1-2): GAGVSQSPSNKVTEKGKDVELRCDPISGHTALYWYRQSLGQGLEFLIYFQGNSAPDKSGLPSDRFSAERTGGSVSTLTIQRTQQEDSAVYLCASRRTGKNYGYTFGSGTRLTVV.

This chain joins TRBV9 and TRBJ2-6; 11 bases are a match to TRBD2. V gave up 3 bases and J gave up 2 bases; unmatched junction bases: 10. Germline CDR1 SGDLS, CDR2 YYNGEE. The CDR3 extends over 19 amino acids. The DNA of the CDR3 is TGTGCCAGCAGCGCTATAGCGGGGGGGCGCGCTCCTGGGGCCAACGTCCTGACTTTC. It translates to CASSAIAGGRAPGANVLTF.

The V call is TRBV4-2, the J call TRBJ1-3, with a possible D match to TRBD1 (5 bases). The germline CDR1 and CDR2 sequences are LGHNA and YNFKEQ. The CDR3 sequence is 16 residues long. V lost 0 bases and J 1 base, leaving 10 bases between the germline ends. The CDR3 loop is CASSQERQPSGNTIYF. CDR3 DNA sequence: TGTGCCAGCAGCCAAGAACGACAGCCTTCTGGAAACACCATATATTTT.

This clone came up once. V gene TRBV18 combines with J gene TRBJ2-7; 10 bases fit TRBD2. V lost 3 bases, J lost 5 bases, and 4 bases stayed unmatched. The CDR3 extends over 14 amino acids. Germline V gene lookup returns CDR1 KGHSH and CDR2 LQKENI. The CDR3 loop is CASSPGLANDEQYF. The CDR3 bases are TGTGCCAGCTCACCGGGACTAGCGAATGACGAGCAGTACTTC.

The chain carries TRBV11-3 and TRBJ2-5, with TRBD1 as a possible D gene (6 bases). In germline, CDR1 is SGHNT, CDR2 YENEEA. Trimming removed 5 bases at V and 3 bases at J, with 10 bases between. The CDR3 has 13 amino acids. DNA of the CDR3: TGTGCCAGCAGCGGCCGGGACAAAGAGACCCAGTACTTC. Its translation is CASSGRDKETQYF.

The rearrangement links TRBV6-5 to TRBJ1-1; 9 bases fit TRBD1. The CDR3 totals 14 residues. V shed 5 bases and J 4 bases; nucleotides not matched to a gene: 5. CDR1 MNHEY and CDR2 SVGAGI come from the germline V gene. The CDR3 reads CASSNGQGLTEAFF. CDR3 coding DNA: TGTGCCAGCAGTAATGGACAGGGGCTCACTGAAGCTTTCTTT.

In DNA, the CDR3 is TGTGCCAGCTCACCCAACACGGGTCACGGTAAAGCTTTCTTT. Translating gives CASSPNTGHGKAFF. The rearrangement joins TRBV18 to TRBJ1-1, with D uncertain. The CDR3 sequence is 14 residues long. V shed 3 bases and J shed 9 bases, with 17 bases lying between them. The germline CDR1 and CDR2 sequences are KGHSH and LQKENI.